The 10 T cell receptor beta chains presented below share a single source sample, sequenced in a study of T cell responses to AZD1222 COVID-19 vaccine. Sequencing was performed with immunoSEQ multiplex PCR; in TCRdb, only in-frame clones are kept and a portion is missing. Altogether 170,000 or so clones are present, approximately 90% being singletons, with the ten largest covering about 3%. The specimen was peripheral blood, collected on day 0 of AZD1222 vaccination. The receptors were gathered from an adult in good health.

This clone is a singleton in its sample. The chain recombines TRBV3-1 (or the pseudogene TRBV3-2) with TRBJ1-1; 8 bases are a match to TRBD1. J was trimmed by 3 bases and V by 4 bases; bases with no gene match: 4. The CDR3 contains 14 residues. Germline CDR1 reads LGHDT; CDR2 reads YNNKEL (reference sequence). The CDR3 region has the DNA TGTGCCAGCAGCCTAGGACAGGGTGACACTGAAGCTTTCTTT. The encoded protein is CASSLGQGDTEAFF.

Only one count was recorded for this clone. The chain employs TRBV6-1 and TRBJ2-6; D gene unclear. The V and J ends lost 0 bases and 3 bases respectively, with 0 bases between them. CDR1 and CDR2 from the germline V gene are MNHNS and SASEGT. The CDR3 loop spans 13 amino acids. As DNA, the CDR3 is TGTGCCAGCAGTGAAGCTGGGGCCAACGTCCTGACTTTC. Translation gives CASSEAGANVLTF.

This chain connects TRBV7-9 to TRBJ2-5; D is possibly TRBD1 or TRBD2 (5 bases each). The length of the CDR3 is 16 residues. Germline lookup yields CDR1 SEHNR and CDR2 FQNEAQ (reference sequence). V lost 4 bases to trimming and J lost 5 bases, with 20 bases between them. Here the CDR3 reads CASSSGRQSLGETQYF. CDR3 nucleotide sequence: TGTGCCAGCAGCTCGGGACGCCAATCCCTCGGGGAGACCCAGTACTTC.

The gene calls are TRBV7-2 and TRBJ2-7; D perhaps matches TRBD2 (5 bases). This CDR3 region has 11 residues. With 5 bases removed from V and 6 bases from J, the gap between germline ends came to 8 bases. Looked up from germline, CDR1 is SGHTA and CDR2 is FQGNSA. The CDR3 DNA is TGTGCCAGCAGCCCAGGACTCGAGCAGTACTTC. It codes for CASSPGLEQYF.

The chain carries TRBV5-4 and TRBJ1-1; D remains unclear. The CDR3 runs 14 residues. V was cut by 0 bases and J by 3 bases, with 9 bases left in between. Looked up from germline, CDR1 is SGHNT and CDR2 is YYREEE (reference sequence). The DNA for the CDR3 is TGTGCCAGCAGCTTGGAGACCCGGGACACTGAAGCTTTCTTT. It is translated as CASSLETRDTEAFF.

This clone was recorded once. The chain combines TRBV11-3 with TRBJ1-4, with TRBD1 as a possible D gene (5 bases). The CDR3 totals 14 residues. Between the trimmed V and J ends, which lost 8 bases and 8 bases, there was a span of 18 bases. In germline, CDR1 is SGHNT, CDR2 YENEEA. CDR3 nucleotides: TGTGCCAGCGACTATGGTAGTTGGGACGAAAAACTGTTTTTT. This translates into CASDYGSWDEKLFF.

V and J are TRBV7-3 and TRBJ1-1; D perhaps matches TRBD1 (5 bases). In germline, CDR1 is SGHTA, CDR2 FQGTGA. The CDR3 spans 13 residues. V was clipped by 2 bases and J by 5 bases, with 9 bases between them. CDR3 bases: TGTGCCAGCAGCTTAGGTGGGGGGACTGAAGCTTTCTTT. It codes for CASSLGGGTEAFF.

The DNA for the CDR3 is TGTGCCAGTAGTATGGACAGTCACTATGGCTACACCTTC. It encodes CASSMDSHYGYTF. This chain joins TRBV19 and TRBJ1-2, with a tentative D call TRBD1 (6 bases). There are 13 residues in the CDR3. Trimming shortened V by 3 bases and J by 3 bases, and 8 bases separated the two germline ends. Germline CDR1 reads LNHDA; CDR2 reads SQIVND (reference sequence).

The CDR3 protein is CASSTQGSGYTF. The CDR3 DNA reads as TGTGCCAGCAGCACACAGGGGTCTGGCTACACCTTC. This chain links TRBV7-9 with TRBJ1-2; 7 bases are shared with TRBD1. J gave up 7 bases and V 5 bases, and 4 bases lay outside the gene matches. Germline V gene sequence: CDR1 SEHNR, CDR2 FQNEAQ (reference sequence). This CDR3 is built from 12 residues.

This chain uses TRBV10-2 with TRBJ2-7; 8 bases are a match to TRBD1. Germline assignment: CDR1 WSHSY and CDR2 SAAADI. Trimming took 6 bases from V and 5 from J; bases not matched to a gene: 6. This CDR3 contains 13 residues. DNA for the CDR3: TGCGCCAGCAGAGGACAGGGCGGCAACGAGCAGTACTTC. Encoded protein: CASRGQGGNEQYF.